These 5 T cell receptor beta chains came from one sample sequenced in a study of read filtering for tumor transcriptome and immune sequencing. From about 0.4 ug of RNA, a library with molecular barcoded alpha/delta and beta/gamma adaptors was made. MiXCR, applied by TCRdb to the reads, yields one record per CDR3 protein. The sample consists of more than 100,000 distinct CDR3 sequences, 10% to 15% of them appearing once. The sequencing sample was made of a population of CD138-negative cells sorted from bone marrow. The origin of the receptors is a donor at least 40 years old with multiple myeloma.

This clonotype was recorded many times. The chain combines TRBV6-6 with TRBJ2-3; unclear D gene. The germline gives CDR1 MNHNY, CDR2 SVGAGI (reference sequence). The CDR3 is made up of 15 amino acids. Trimming pared 0 bases from V and 0 bases from J, leaving 7 bases between. The CDR3, as DNA: TGTGCCAGCAGTTACTCAACGGCTAGCACAGATACGCAGTATTTT. Protein: CASSYSTASTDTQYF.

Details on this clonotype: Being one base from a much bigger clone, this may be a read error. The chain links TRBV7-2 to TRBJ2-3; 7 nucleotides line up with TRBD2. The CDR3 is made up of 16 amino acids. The germline V gene encodes CDR1 SGHTA and CDR2 FQGNSA. The CDR3: CASSLEGLTSTNTQYF. CDR3 DNA sequence: TGTGCCAGCAGCTTAGAGGGACTGACTAGCACAAATACGCAGTATTTT.

This clonotype was detected many times. The CDR3 sequence: CASSQGLAGEETQYF. CDR3 nucleotide sequence: TGTGCCAGCAGTCAGGGACTAGCGGGGGAAGAGACCCAGTACTTC. The chain joins TRBV6-2 or TRBV6-3 to TRBJ2-5; 14 nucleotides match TRBD2. The ends lost 5 bases at V and 3 bases at J; junction bases unmatched: 2. CDR1 is MNHEY, CDR2 SVGEGT, per germline. This CDR3 has 15 amino acids.

This clonotype was recorded at least ten times. J is TRBJ2-5 and V is TRBV7-9, with D possibly matching TRBD1 (6 bases). This CDR3 spans 14 amino acids. Germline V lookup: CDR1 SEHNR, CDR2 FQNEAQ (reference sequence). The V end lost 0 bases, the J end lost 5 bases, and 10 bases lay between the germline ends. This chain's CDR3 is CASSLARGRETQYF. In DNA, the CDR3 is TGTGCCAGCAGCTTAGCCAGGGGTCGGGAGACCCAGTACTTC.

This clonotype was seen more than once but under ten times. The chain uses TRBV29-1 and TRBJ2-1; 9 bases are shared with TRBD2. Trimming took 5 bases from V and 4 from J; bases not matched to a gene: 6. The V gene's germline CDR1 is SQVTM and CDR2 ANQGSEA. This CDR3 comprises 14 residues. The DNA of the CDR3 is TGCAGCGTTCGCGGGAGGGCCTGGTACAATGAGCAGTTCTTC. Translated, it gives CSVRGRAWYNEQFF.